This paragraph covers one TCR beta chain sequence. Its specificity is not known. Data came from immunoSEQ multiplex PCR; TCRdb stores just in-frame clones and leaves some out. The sample records 70,000 or so clones, roughly 85% being singletons. The entry originates in a study of T cell responses to AZD1222 COVID-19 vaccine. Germline-derived CDR1 and CDR2 are KGHDR and SFDVKD. V was clipped by 3 bases and J by 0 bases; unmatched bases: 5. This CDR3 contains 16 residues. Study-wide points: Reportedly, nearly half the spike-specific TCRs target unmutated variant regions. In a largely white British group with more females than males, clonal diversity was possibly underestimated.

The sample in question was peripheral blood, obtained 28 days after the second AZD1222 dose. The TCR originated in an adult who received the AZD1222 COVID-19 vaccine. The chain uses TRBV24-1 and TRBJ2-7; 9 bases agree with TRBD1. CDR3 amino acids: CATSDPGQGSSYEQYF. In nucleotides, the CDR3 is TGTGCCACCAGTGATCCTGGACAGGGGAGCTCCTACGAGCAGTACTTC.